These 13 T cell receptor beta chains share one sample of origin, sequenced in a study of vaccination and CD4 T cells after COVID-19. Antigens of these TCRs are unknown. The sample's treatment: approximately 9-day PBMC culture with coronavirus spike peptide pools or control peptides (ViraFEST assay). At the Johns Hopkins FTIC core, DNA taken from cultured CD4+ T cells was sequenced by way of the Oncomine TCR Beta short-read assay. TCRdb reanalysed the PCR reads using MiXCR and keeps one entry per CDR3 protein. Among 16,000 or so distinct CDR3 sequences listed, 40% to 65% were seen once. Material: CD4+ T cells from blood, cultured in vitro, obtained before SARS-CoV-2 vaccination. The receptors here all came from a human donor who had recovered from COVID-19.

The chain uses TRBV20-1 and TRBJ2-1, with D perhaps TRBD1 (5 bases). Germline V CDR1 and CDR2: DFQATT, SNEGSKA (reference sequence). Trimming shortened V by 2 bases and J by 4 bases, and 12 bases separated the two germline ends. This CDR3 contains 14 residues. DNA of the CDR3: TGCAGTGCTAGACAGGGTGGATCGTACAATGAGCAGTTCTTC. It yields the protein CSARQGGSYNEQFF.

The chain couples TRBV20-1 to TRBJ2-7; D is undetermined. V was cut by 4 bases and J by 5 bases, with 12 bases left in between. The CDR3 length is 12 residues. Looked up from germline, CDR1 is DFQATT and CDR2 is SNEGSKA (reference sequence). The CDR3 loop reads CSATVHTDEQYF. The CDR3 nucleotides are TGCAGTGCTACCGTACATACTGACGAGCAGTACTTC.

As DNA, the CDR3 is TGCAGTGCTGCACCCCTGACTAGCCTCCCGAACACCGGGGAGCTGTTTTTT. It is translated as CSAAPLTSLPNTGELFF. The J gene is TRBJ2-2, the V gene TRBV20-1, with 7 bases aligning to TRBD2. Per the germline V gene, CDR1 is DFQATT and CDR2 is SNEGSKA (reference sequence). J was trimmed by 0 bases and V by 5 bases; bases with no gene match: 12. CDR3 length equals 17 residues.

This chain uses TRBV12-3 or TRBV12-4 with TRBJ1-6, with D unresolved. The CDR3 consists of 13 residues. The V and J ends lost 3 bases and 7 bases respectively, with 7 bases between them. The CDR3: CASSFRRNSPLHF. CDR3 sequence (DNA): TGTGCCAGCAGTTTCCGTCGGAATTCACCCCTCCACTTT.

The chain uses TRBV12-3 or TRBV12-4 and TRBJ1-1; 7 positions agree with TRBD1. V lost 5 bases, J lost 2 bases, and 5 bases stayed unmatched. The CDR3 is 14 amino acids. The CDR3 loop reads CASSLRGANTEAFF. The CDR3 DNA follows: TGTGCCAGCAGTCTCAGGGGGGCAAACACTGAAGCTTTCTTT.

The chain carries TRBV4-3 and TRBJ1-5; no clear D gene. Germline loops: CDR1 LGHNA, CDR2 YSLEER. The CDR3 is 16 amino acids. Trimming cost V 0 bases and J 2 bases, with 11 bases left between them. CDR3 bases: TGCGCCAGCAGCCAAGACGTTAGCCGGGGCAATCAGCCCCAGCATTTT. It yields the protein CASSQDVSRGNQPQHF.

This clonotype has only one observation. One end of the junction fails to match germline, which may point to a read error. The chain joins TRBV11-1 to TRBJ2-5; TRBD2 is a possible D gene (5 bases). The CDR3 has 15 amino acids. From germline, CDR1 is SGHAT and CDR2 FQDESV (reference sequence). The DNA for the CDR3 is TGTGCCAGCAGCCTAGCTGAAGGACGCCAAGAGACCCAGTACTTC. Translated: CASSLAEGRQETQYF.

The rearrangement links TRBV11-3 to TRBJ2-4; 7 bases fit TRBD1. Germline-derived CDR1 and CDR2 are SGHNT and YENEEA. This CDR3 is built from 17 residues. J was trimmed by 8 bases and V by 2 bases; bases with no gene match: 15. In DNA, the CDR3 is TGTGCCAGCAGCTTACATTCTACAGGGGTCGGACAAGACATTCAGTACTTC. Protein: CASSLHSTGVGQDIQYF.

The CDR3 sequence: CSGNGLAGPGTDTQYF. CDR3 sequence (DNA): TGCAGTGGTAACGGACTAGCGGGACCCGGCACAGATACGCAGTATTTT. This chain uses TRBV20-1 with TRBJ2-3; the match to TRBD2 covers 12 bases. Germline values: CDR1 DFQATT, CDR2 SNEGSKA (reference sequence). The junction had 9 bases not matched to a gene; V was cut back by 7 bases and J by 1 base. The CDR3 runs to 16 residues.

The chain carries TRBV19 and TRBJ1-5, with no clear D. The CDR3 has 14 amino acids. Trimming stripped 3 bases from V and 2 bases from J, with 8 bases between. Germline CDR1 is LNHDA and CDR2 is SQIVND (reference sequence). CDR3 coding DNA: TGTGCCAGTAGTATTTTTTACGGCAATCAGCCCCAGCATTTT. This sequence encodes CASSIFYGNQPQHF. The variable domain in full, with the rest retrieved from reference TRBV19 and TRBJ1-5, is DGGITQSPKYLFRKEGQNVTLSCEQNLNHDAMYWYRQDPGQGLRLIYYSQIVNDFQKGDIAEGYSVSREKKESFPLTVTSAQKNPTAFYLCASSIFYGNQPQHFGDGTRLSIL.

This clonotype was recorded only once. This chain connects TRBV6-5 to TRBJ2-7; TRBD1 matches 7 bases. V was clipped by 3 bases and J by 2 bases; unmatched bases: 4. CDR3 length: 14 amino acids. CDR1 MNHEY and CDR2 SVGAGI come from the germline V gene. The CDR3 sequence is CASSYGQEAYEQYF. The CDR3 DNA reads as TGTGCCAGCAGTTATGGACAGGAGGCCTACGAGCAGTACTTC.

The rearrangement uses TRBV15 and TRBJ2-1, with D possibly matching TRBD1 (6 bases). This CDR3 is built from 15 residues. The germline V gene encodes CDR1 LNHNV and CDR2 YYDKDF (reference sequence). V was pared by 0 bases and J by 3 bases, with 9 bases between. CDR3: CATSRERTDYNEQFF. In nucleotides, the CDR3 is TGTGCCACCAGCAGAGAACGGACAGACTACAATGAGCAGTTCTTC. The full variable domain, its missing parts supplied by reference TRBV15 and TRBJ2-1, is DAMVIQNPRYQVTQFGKPVTLSCSQTLNHNVMYWYQQKSSQAPKLLFHYYDKDFNNEADTPDNFQSRRPNTSFCFLDIRSPGLGDTAMYLCATSRERTDYNEQFFGPGTRLTVL.

V and J are TRBV24-1 and TRBJ2-3; TRBD1 is a possible D gene (6 bases). Trimming shortened V by 12 bases and J by 3 bases, and 24 bases separated the two germline ends. The CDR3 has 16 residues. Germline loops: CDR1 KGHDR, CDR2 SFDVKD. CDR3 nucleotide sequence: TGTGCCTCTAGTGGGGGATCGGGCAGGGGAACAGATACGCAGTATTTT. The encoded protein is CASSGGSGRGTDTQYF.